This entry lists 5 T cell receptor beta chains sequenced from one sample in a study of shared T cell receptors in the human thymus. Only in-frame clones appear in the TCRdb table, and some are missing; sequencing was by immunoSEQ multiplex PCR. In the table there are about 710,000 clones, more than 75% of which are singletons. These data are also associated with another study on human thymus T cells.

The source material was thymocytes. These receptors all stem from a boy less than two years old with a congenital heart defect.

The chain has TRBV11-2 and TRBJ2-1; 8 nucleotides match TRBD2. CDR1 and CDR2 (germline): SGHAT, FQNNGV. Trimming at V came to 5 bases and at J to 7 bases, leaving 7 bases not matched to a gene. The CDR3 covers 14 residues. The CDR3 coding sequence is TGTGCCAGCAGCCCGGGACTAGAGGTTAATGAGCAGTTCTTC. Amino acids: CASSPGLEVNEQFF. Full variable domain (rest looked up from reference TRBV11-2 and TRBJ2-1): EAGVAQSPRYKIIEKRQSVAFWCNPISGHATLYWYQQILGQGPKLLIQFQNNGVVDDSQLPKDRFSAERLKGVDSTLKIQPAKLEDSAVYLCASSPGLEVNEQFFGPGTRLTVL.

Here the CDR3 reads CASSVQRDVSTDTQYF. As DNA, the CDR3 is TGCGCCAGCAGCGTCCAGCGGGATGTCAGCACAGATACGCAGTATTTT. The rearrangement joins TRBV4-3 to TRBJ2-3; 7 bases map to TRBD2. The germline V gene encodes CDR1 LGHNA and CDR2 YSLEER. The V and J ends lost 5 bases and 0 bases, in that order; junction bases with no gene match: 8. The CDR3 runs to 16 residues.

The DNA for the CDR3 is TGTGCCATCAGTGAGTCGGGGCAGAAGCATCAGCCCCAGCATTTT. Protein product: CAISESGQKHQPQHF. This chain links TRBV10-3 with TRBJ1-5; TRBD1 might be the D (5 bases). The germline V and J ends were trimmed by 0 bases and 5 bases, with 11 bases remaining between them. Germline loops: CDR1 ENHRY, CDR2 SYGVKD. The CDR3 contains 15 residues.

The chain uses TRBV14 and TRBJ1-1; maybe TRBD1 (6 bases). The V gene lost 4 bases and the J gene lost 10 bases, with 19 bases spanning the gap. Germline V gives CDR1 SGHDN, CDR2 FVKESK. This CDR3 contains 14 residues. The CDR3 region is CASSLGTLFMRAFF. The CDR3 DNA is TGTGCCAGCAGCCTCGGGACACTTTTTATGAGAGCTTTCTTT.

The chain employs TRBV7-3 and TRBJ1-2; a weak D match, TRBD1 (6 bases). V was pared by 4 bases and J by 8 bases, with 17 bases between. CDR3 length equals 14 residues. Germline V lookup: CDR1 SGHTA, CDR2 FQGTGA. As DNA, the CDR3 is TGTGCCAGCAGCTCGAAGAAACAGGGCGGGGGCTACACCTTC. Its translation is CASSSKKQGGGYTF.